This paragraph reports one T cell receptor (beta chain). As yet, its antigen is unknown. These data are taken from a study of cytomegalovirus exposure and HLA in healthy donors. General observations from the study: Using the classifier, cytomegalovirus status was reportedly diagnosed with high specificity and sensitivity. According to the study, roughly 180 TCR beta chains were cytomegalovirus-associated. Testing in vitro showed a few CMV-associated chains specific for CMV antigens.

Data came from immunoSEQ multiplex PCR; TCRdb stores just in-frame clones and leaves some out. This sample yields about 83,000 clones, of which 90% to 97% are seen a single time; 1.3% belongs to the top ten. The germline gives CDR1 MNHEY, CDR2 SVGAGI. This CDR3 contains 14 residues. V gave up 6 bases and J gave up 7 bases; unmatched junction bases: 4. This receptor was identified in a woman aged 18 to 35 in good health and CMV-seronegative. The V call is TRBV6-5, the J call TRBJ2-7, with TRBD2 identical over 15 bases. Input material: PBMCs. The CDR3 loop is CASRMGLAGGEQYF. The CDR3 nucleotides are TGTGCCAGCAGGATGGGACTAGCGGGAGGAGAGCAGTACTTC.